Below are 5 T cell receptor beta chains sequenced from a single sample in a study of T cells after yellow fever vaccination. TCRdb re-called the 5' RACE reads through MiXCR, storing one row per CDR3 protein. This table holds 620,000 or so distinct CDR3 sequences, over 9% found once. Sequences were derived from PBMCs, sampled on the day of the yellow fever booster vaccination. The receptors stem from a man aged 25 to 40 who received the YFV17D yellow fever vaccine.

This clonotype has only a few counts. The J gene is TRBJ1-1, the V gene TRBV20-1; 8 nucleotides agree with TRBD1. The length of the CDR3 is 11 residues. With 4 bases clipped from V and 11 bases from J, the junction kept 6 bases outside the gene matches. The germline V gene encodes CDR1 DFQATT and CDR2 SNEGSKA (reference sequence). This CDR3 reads CSAKDRAKAFF. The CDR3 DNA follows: TGCAGTGCTAAGGACAGGGCAAAGGCTTTCTTT.

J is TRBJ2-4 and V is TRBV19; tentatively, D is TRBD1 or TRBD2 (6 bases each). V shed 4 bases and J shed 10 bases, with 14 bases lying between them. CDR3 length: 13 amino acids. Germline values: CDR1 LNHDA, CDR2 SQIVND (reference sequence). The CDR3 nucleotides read TGTGCCAGTAGTAACGAGCCGGGGGCAATTCAGTACTTC. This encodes CASSNEPGAIQYF.

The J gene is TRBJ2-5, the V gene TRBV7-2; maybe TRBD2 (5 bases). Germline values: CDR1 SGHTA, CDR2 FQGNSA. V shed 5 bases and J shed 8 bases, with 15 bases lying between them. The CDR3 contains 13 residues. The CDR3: CASSPGPRGTQYF. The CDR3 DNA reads TGTGCCAGCAGCCCCGGCCCCCGGGGAACCCAGTACTTC.

The DNA for the CDR3 is TGTGCCAGCAGCTTAGACCCCCTAGCGGGACTCACAGATACGCAGTATTTT. Its protein is CASSLDPLAGLTDTQYF. The chain carries TRBV11-2 and TRBJ2-3; TRBD2 aligns across 9 bases. Per the germline V gene, CDR1 is SGHAT and CDR2 is FQNNGV. V lost 0 bases to trimming and J lost 2 bases; unmatched junction nucleotides: 6. The CDR3 is 17 amino acids.

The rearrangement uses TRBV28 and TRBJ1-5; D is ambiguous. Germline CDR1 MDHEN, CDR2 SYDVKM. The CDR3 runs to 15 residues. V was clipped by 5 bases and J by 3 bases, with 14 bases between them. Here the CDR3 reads CASSQWAAYNQPQHF. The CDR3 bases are TGTGCCAGCAGTCAGTGGGCGGCTTACAATCAGCCCCAGCATTTT.